A selection of T cell receptor beta chains follows, all from one sample in a study of blood T cell repertoires in COVID-19. Profiled with immunoSEQ multiplex PCR; TCRdb holds only in-frame clones, not every one. The sample includes 180,000 or so clones, approximately 84% of them seen just once. Sequencing was carried out using peripheral blood. The receptors shown here come from a human donor with acute or convalescent COVID-19. The donor label of this sample is uncertain. The CDR3 runs from the conserved cysteine through the conserved F or W. Each record gives: CDR3 protein, clone size, J gene, V gene. Size values are once, few and many counts, or a class for expanded clones, and some rows have none.

cdr3_aa: CASSYSSGFNQPQHF
clone_size: once
j_call: TRBJ1-5
v_call: TRBV6-6

cdr3_aa: CASKGTGATYEQYF
clone_size: few
j_call: TRBJ2-7
v_call: TRBV27

cdr3_aa: CASSLDSRGDGYTF
clone_size: .
j_call: TRBJ1-2
v_call: TRBV3-1/TRBV3-2

cdr3_aa: CASSLGDRPSQPQHF
clone_size: .
j_call: TRBJ1-5
v_call: TRBV7-9

cdr3_aa: CASSYSRQSSGNTIYF
clone_size: .
j_call: TRBJ1-3
v_call: TRBV6-5

cdr3_aa: CASSYSSSGGPTTYEQYF
clone_size: .
j_call: TRBJ2-7
v_call: TRBV6-2/TRBV6-3

cdr3_aa: CASSEWTGPGEAFF
clone_size: .
j_call: TRBJ1-1
v_call: TRBV25-1

cdr3_aa: CASSLAGGTGGDEQFF
clone_size: .
j_call: TRBJ2-1
v_call: TRBV5-1

cdr3_aa: CASSSGTSKPYEQFF
clone_size: .
j_call: TRBJ2-1
v_call: TRBV6-1

cdr3_aa: CASSSGQLGISNQPQHF
clone_size: .
j_call: TRBJ1-5
v_call: TRBV28

cdr3_aa: CASSSGDVNSLFSYGYTF
clone_size: few
j_call: TRBJ1-2
v_call: TRBV5-1

cdr3_aa: CASSYRDRGYEQYF
clone_size: .
j_call: TRBJ2-7
v_call: TRBV6-5

cdr3_aa: CASSPSLAGGLDTQYF
clone_size: .
j_call: TRBJ2-3
v_call: TRBV3-1/TRBV3-2

cdr3_aa: CASSFDRGIRGYTF
clone_size: .
j_call: TRBJ1-2
v_call: TRBV5-5

cdr3_aa: CASSFPGLAGIYEQYF
clone_size: .
j_call: TRBJ2-7
v_call: TRBV28

cdr3_aa: CASRSTGSREAFF
clone_size: .
j_call: TRBJ1-1
v_call: TRBV7-2

cdr3_aa: CASTPDRGGYYGYTF
clone_size: .
j_call: TRBJ1-2
v_call: TRBV19

cdr3_aa: CASSDPPAGDNEQFF
clone_size: .
j_call: TRBJ2-1
v_call: TRBV25-1

cdr3_aa: CASSPSRQHTEAFF
clone_size: .
j_call: TRBJ1-1
v_call: TRBV6-2/TRBV6-3

cdr3_aa: CASSLGDTGSGANVLTF
clone_size: .
j_call: TRBJ2-6
v_call: TRBV5-6

cdr3_aa: CASSPPTGVGNTIYF
clone_size: .
j_call: TRBJ1-3
v_call: TRBV28

cdr3_aa: CAISATGGNQPQHF
clone_size: .
j_call: TRBJ1-5
v_call: TRBV10-3

cdr3_aa: CASSPAAGTGLNEQYF
clone_size: few
j_call: TRBJ2-7
v_call: TRBV27

cdr3_aa: CATSRDTADTQYF
clone_size: .
j_call: TRBJ2-3
v_call: TRBV24-1

cdr3_aa: CASSQLTSAYNEQFF
clone_size: .
j_call: TRBJ2-1
v_call: TRBV14

cdr3_aa: CASSPWATPGYTF
clone_size: .
j_call: TRBJ1-2
v_call: TRBV7-2